This TCR beta chain was captured by sequencing in a study of regulatory T cells in long-lasting Graves disease. Overall study: Antithyroid drugs had been taken by newly diagnosed Graves' patients for under 3 months. The study, taken as a whole, reports: Accuracy was perhaps lowered by the small sample size.

Documented time point: newly diagnosed GD, antithyroid drugs for less than 3 months. RNA extracted from PBMCs served as the sequencing template. Arm-PCR of CDR3 regions and iRepertoire HTBI primers were the basis on which TCR beta libraries were built. TCRdb reprocessed the multiplex PCR reads with MiXCR, giving one entry per CDR3 protein. The table lists 560,000 or so distinct CDR3 sequences, approximately 16% of them singletons. The table lists this clonotype with many counts. Antigen unknown. This CDR3 contains 14 residues. CDR1 and CDR2 from the germline V gene are MNHEY and SVGEGT. Trimming at V came to 6 bases and at J to 2 bases, leaving 6 bases not matched to a gene. These data were also reused for a study on T cells in Graves' hyperthyroidism and ophthalmopathy. From that paper: HTBI primers were employed in a first-round RT-PCR of the TCR CDR3. The model foresaw ophthalmopathy a median about 6.5 months prior to onset.

This receptor was identified in a man aged 18 to 29 with Graves disease. The input for sequencing was peripheral blood mononuclear cells (PBMCs), taken at new diagnosis, from a patient treated with antithyroid drugs. This chain connects TRBV6-2 or TRBV6-3 to TRBJ1-1; 7 positions agree with TRBD1. This CDR3 reads CASSYGQANTEAFF. CDR3 bases: TGTGCCAGCAGCTATGGACAGGCCAACACTGAAGCTTTCTTT.